The 32 T cell receptor beta chains below were found in one sample sequenced in a study of cytomegalovirus exposure and HLA in healthy donors (TCRdb year 2017). Receptors were amplified or captured by the immunoSEQ multiplex PCR assay. A mixture of 60 forward primers for TCR Vbeta segments and 13 reverse primers for TCR Jbeta segments was used in the multiplex PCR. This immuneACCESS table, as held by TCRdb, lists in-frame sequences with V and J called but not all clones. Of the missing ones, under half trace to an unresolved V gene in checked studies; the others have no known cause. The sample table records more than 95,000 clones; more than 75% of these occur just once. The top ten constitute about 5.7% of the sample. Sequenced material: PBMCs. The origin of the receptors is a woman aged 18-29 years in good health and CMV-seropositive.

The J gene is TRBJ2-1, the V gene TRBV7-9; D is perhaps TRBD2 (6 bases). The germline V gene encodes CDR1 SEHNR and CDR2 FQNEAQ (reference sequence). This CDR3 contains 14 residues. V was clipped by 0 bases and J by 7 bases, with 10 bases between them. As DNA, the CDR3 is TGTGCCAGCAGCTTAGCCGGGAGTGTAAATGAGCAGTTCTTC. Translating it yields CASSLAGSVNEQFF. Using reference TRBV7-9 and TRBJ2-1 for the parts outside the CDR3, the full variable domain is DTGVSQNPRHKITKRGQNVTFRCDPISEHNRLYWYRQTLGQGPEFLTYFQNEAQLEKSRLLSDRFSAERPKGSFSTLEIQRTEQGDSAMYLCASSLAGSVNEQFFGPGTRLTVL.

The chain links TRBV6-5 to TRBJ2-7; weak D call: TRBD1 (6 bases). This CDR3 contains 16 residues. From germline, CDR1 is MNHEY and CDR2 SVGAGI. V was shortened by 0 bases and J by 0 bases, with 12 bases between the two germline ends. The CDR3 loop reads CASSYSTGHSSYEQYF. The CDR3 coding sequence is TGTGCCAGCAGTTACTCGACAGGCCATAGCTCCTACGAGCAGTACTTC.

This chain joins TRBV30 and TRBJ2-7; 7 bases map to TRBD2. With 5 bases clipped from V and 1 base from J, the junction kept 11 bases outside the gene matches. This CDR3 spans 15 amino acids. CDR1 is GTSNPN, CDR2 SVGIG, per germline (reference sequence). The CDR3 loop is CAWGGDQTRSYEQYF. CDR3 nucleotides: TGTGCCTGGGGGGGGGACCAAACAAGGTCCTACGAGCAGTACTTC.

This clone was picked up a small number of times. The chain uses TRBV15 and TRBJ2-7, with 9 bases aligning to TRBD2. V was pared by 0 bases and J by 0 bases, with 3 bases of the junction left unmatched. The CDR3 extends over 16 amino acids. Germline CDR1 LNHNV, CDR2 YYDKDF (reference sequence). In DNA form, the CDR3 reads TGTGCCACCAGCAGAGATGAAGCGGGAGGCTCCTACGAGCAGTACTTC. Its translation: CATSRDEAGGSYEQYF.

V gene TRBV2 combines with J gene TRBJ2-7; D remains unclear. Germline CDR1 reads SNHLY; CDR2 reads FYNNEI. V was trimmed by 2 bases and J by 4 bases, leaving 6 bases between them. This CDR3 contains 12 residues. The CDR3 reads CASSEMAYEQYF. CDR3 coding DNA: TGTGCCAGCAGTGAAATGGCTTACGAGCAGTACTTC.

By share of the sample, this clone is medium-sized (0.01 to 0.1%). CDR3 nucleotides: TGTGCCAGCAGCTTAGGGACAGAGTACGAGCAGTACTTC. Translated: CASSLGTEYEQYF. V usage is TRBV7-9 and J usage is TRBJ2-7; a possible D gene is TRBD1 (6 bases). Germline lookup yields CDR1 SEHNR and CDR2 FQNEAQ (reference sequence). The CDR3 runs 13 residues. Trimming cost V 1 base and J 4 bases, with 8 bases left between them.

This clone was observed a single time. At the DNA level, this CDR3 is encoded by other sequences in the same sample as well. This chain uses TRBV2 with TRBJ1-2; possibly TRBD1 for D (5 bases). Germline CDR1 is SNHLY and CDR2 is FYNNEI. The length of the CDR3 is 13 residues. Deletions cut 6 bases from V and 5 bases from J, with 13 bases between. CDR3 residues: CASSGGRNYGYTF. DNA of the CDR3: TGTGCCAGCAGCGGGGGACGGAATTATGGCTACACCTTC.

DNA for the CDR3: TGTGCCAGCAGTGAACCAGGGGATCAGCCCCAGCATTTT. This translates into CASSEPGDQPQHF. The chain is built from TRBV2 and TRBJ1-5, with D perhaps matching TRBD1 (6 bases). The CDR3 contains 13 residues. Germline CDR1 SNHLY, CDR2 FYNNEI. Trimming removed 2 bases at V and 5 bases at J, with 7 bases between.

This chain connects TRBV9 to TRBJ2-3; D is uncertain. The CDR3 is made up of 14 amino acids. The germline CDR1 and CDR2 sequences are SGDLS and YYNGEE. V lost 3 bases, J lost 3 bases, and 11 bases lay in between. The DNA of the CDR3 is TGTGCCAGCAGCGCAACTCTAGGAACAGATACGCAGTATTTT. This sequence encodes CASSATLGTDTQYF.

This chain joins TRBV6-5 and TRBJ2-2; 7 bases match TRBD1. The V segment lost 6 bases and the J segment 6 bases; nucleotides outside the gene matches: 7. The CDR3 length is 14 residues. Germline lookup yields CDR1 MNHEY and CDR2 SVGAGI. The CDR3 loop is CASRAGTVAGELFF. The DNA for the CDR3 is TGTGCCAGCAGGGCCGGGACAGTCGCCGGGGAGCTGTTTTTT.

The chain employs TRBV5-5 and TRBJ2-2; the match to TRBD2 covers 11 bases. CDR1 is SGHKS and CDR2 is YYEKEE in the germline V gene (reference sequence). The CDR3 is made up of 15 amino acids. Unmatched junction bases numbered 4, after V lost 2 bases and J lost 7 bases. Written as DNA, the CDR3 is TGTGCCAGCAGCTTAACTAGCGGGAGTCGCGGGGAGCTGTTTTTT. Translated: CASSLTSGSRGELFF. Variable domain in full (rest from reference TRBV5-5 and TRBJ2-2): DAGVTQSPTHLIKTRGQQVTLRCSPISGHKSVSWYQQVLGQGPQFIFQYYEKEERGRGNFPDRFSARQFPNYSSELNVNALLLGDSALYLCASSLTSGSRGELFFGEGSRLTVL.

The V and J genes are TRBV7-9 and TRBJ2-6, with D possibly being TRBD1 (5 bases). Trimming removed 0 bases from V and 4 bases from J, with 7 bases in between. Germline CDR1 reads SEHNR; CDR2 reads FQNEAQ (reference sequence). CDR3 length: 15 residues. CDR3 sequence: CASSLAGVGANVLTF. The CDR3 nucleotides read TGTGCCAGCAGCTTAGCAGGGGTCGGGGCCAACGTCCTGACTTTC. Combining the CDR3 with reference TRBV7-9 and TRBJ2-6 gives the whole variable domain DTGVSQNPRHKITKRGQNVTFRCDPISEHNRLYWYRQTLGQGPEFLTYFQNEAQLEKSRLLSDRFSAERPKGSFSTLEIQRTEQGDSAMYLCASSLAGVGANVLTFGAGSRLTVL.

The CDR3 loop is CASSDMAGANVLTF. The CDR3 DNA reads TGTGCCAGCAGTGATATGGCAGGGGCCAACGTCCTGACTTTC. J is TRBJ2-6 and V is TRBV6-1; D call uncertain. Germline V CDR1 and CDR2: MNHNS, SASEGT. V lost 3 bases and J 4 bases, leaving 7 bases between the germline ends. The CDR3 extends over 14 amino acids.

The chain uses TRBV5-6 and TRBJ2-7; 10 bases match TRBD2. Trimming removed 1 base from V and 5 bases from J; junction bases left unmatched: 12. The CDR3 has 17 residues. CDR1 is SGHDT, CDR2 YYEEEE, per germline. CDR3: CASSLLFRLAGDHEQYF. In DNA, the CDR3 is TGTGCCAGCAGCTTGTTGTTCCGGCTAGCGGGAGACCACGAGCAGTACTTC.

The chain couples TRBV29-1 to TRBJ2-7, with 8 positions matching TRBD1. V was pared by 3 bases and J by 5 bases, with 6 bases of the junction left unmatched. CDR3 size: 13 residues. CDR1 is SQVTM and CDR2 is ANQGSEA in the germline V gene. This CDR3 reads CSVDGTGSNEQYF. The CDR3 bases are TGCAGCGTTGACGGGACAGGAAGTAACGAGCAGTACTTC.

V gene TRBV28 combines with J gene TRBJ2-7; 9 nucleotides align to TRBD2. The germline gives CDR1 MDHEN, CDR2 SYDVKM. The CDR3 runs 14 residues. The V gene end was trimmed by 5 bases and the J gene end by 7 bases; junction bases not matched to a gene: 9. Here the CDR3 DNA reads TGTGCCAGCAGTGTCGGGGCGGGAGGGTTTGAGCAGTACTTC. As protein: CASSVGAGGFEQYF.

This clone appeared a few times. The chain has TRBV10-3 and TRBJ1-5; tentatively, D is TRBD1 (6 bases). V was cut by 3 bases and J by 8 bases, with 14 bases left in between. Germline V gene data show CDR1 as ENHRY and CDR2 as SYGVKD. The CDR3 totals 14 residues. The CDR3 nucleotides read TGTGCCATCAGTGATGGGGGGGCTCGGGAGCCCCAGCATTTT. Translating it yields CAISDGGAREPQHF.

The rearrangement links TRBV6-5 to TRBJ2-7, with D perhaps matching TRBD2 (5 bases). Germline values: CDR1 MNHEY, CDR2 SVGAGI. Trimming cost V 7 bases and J 2 bases, with 12 bases left between them. This CDR3 spans 13 amino acids. The CDR3 region is CASNEAGAYEQYF. The CDR3 coding sequence is TGTGCCAGCAACGAAGCCGGGGCCTACGAGCAGTACTTC.

As to this clone: One junction end disagrees with the germline gene, perhaps due to a read error. This rearrangement joins TRBV7-7 to TRBJ2-1, with 10 bases lining up with TRBD1. The CDR3 contains 14 residues. Germline V gene data show CDR1 as SSHAT and CDR2 as FNYEAQ (reference sequence). DNA for the CDR3: TGTGCTAGCAGCTTTGGGACAGGGGAGGACGAGCAGTTCTTC. It translates to CASSFGTGEDEQFF.

This clone came up a few times. This sequence joins TRBV5-6 and TRBJ2-7; the D gene is possibly TRBD1 (6 bases). Looked up from germline, CDR1 is SGHDT and CDR2 is YYEEEE. Trimming shortened V by 5 bases and J by 2 bases, and 11 bases separated the two germline ends. The length of the CDR3 is 13 residues. The CDR3 DNA follows: TGTGCCAGCAGGGATACAGGGACCTACGAGCAGTACTTC. Protein: CASRDTGTYEQYF.

The chain links TRBV6-5 to TRBJ2-7; TRBD2 matches 7 bases. In germline, CDR1 is MNHEY, CDR2 SVGAGI. This CDR3 is built from 15 residues. V shed 2 bases, J shed 5 bases, and the junction held 9 bases outside the gene matches. CDR3 in amino acids: CASSYSLAEQNEQYF. CDR3 coding DNA: TGTGCCAGCAGTTACAGCCTAGCGGAGCAGAACGAGCAGTACTTC.

This clone has only a few counts. This chain links TRBV28 with TRBJ1-5; D unresolved. V was clipped by 3 bases and J by 4 bases, with 16 bases between them. Germline loops: CDR1 MDHEN, CDR2 SYDVKM. CDR3 length: 16 amino acids. As DNA, the CDR3 is TGTGCCAGCAGTTTTCTTAGCAGCGAAGAGAATCAGCCCCAGCATTTT. Translating gives CASSFLSSEENQPQHF.

This clone was counted between two and nine times. The chain joins TRBV2 to TRBJ2-5, with 12 bases matching TRBD2. V trimming: 4 bases; J trimming: 2 bases; junction bases outside the gene matches: 8. Per germline, CDR1 SNHLY and CDR2 FYNNEI. The CDR3 totals 17 residues. The DNA for the CDR3 is TGTGCCAGCAGTGTTTCTCTAGCGGGAGGGGATCAAGAGACCCAGTACTTC. Translation: CASSVSLAGGDQETQYF. Variable domain in full (rest from reference TRBV2 and TRBJ2-5): EPEVTQTPSHQVTQMGQEVILRCVPISNHLYFYWYRQILGQKVEFLVSFYNNEISEKSEIFDDQFSVERPDGSNFTLKIRSTKLEDSAMYFCASSVSLAGGDQETQYFGPGTRLLVL.

The chain is built from TRBV6-5 and TRBJ2-7; the D gene is possibly TRBD2 (6 bases). Deletions cut 0 bases from V and 5 bases from J, with 17 bases between. Germline loops: CDR1 MNHEY, CDR2 SVGAGI. The CDR3 length is 16 residues. DNA for the CDR3: TGTGCCAGCAGTTACTCGAGTTGGCAGGGAGGCCACGAGCAGTACTTC. This codes for CASSYSSWQGGHEQYF.

The gene calls are TRBV10-3 and TRBJ2-7; 9 bases align to TRBD2. The CDR3 totals 14 residues. V trimming: 5 bases; J trimming: 7 bases; junction bases outside the gene matches: 9. Germline lookup yields CDR1 ENHRY and CDR2 SYGVKD. The CDR3 region is CAISTGTSLREQYF. Written as DNA, the CDR3 is TGTGCCATCAGTACCGGGACTAGCCTCCGGGAGCAGTACTTC.

The rearrangement joins TRBV6-1 to TRBJ2-3; 10 bases map to TRBD1. Germline V gene sequence: CDR1 MNHNS, CDR2 SASEGT. Unmatched junction bases numbered 6, after V lost 2 bases and J lost 4 bases. There are 16 residues in the CDR3. The CDR3 loop reads CASSELRTGGADTQYF. Written as DNA, the CDR3 is TGTGCCAGCAGTGAATTACGGACAGGGGGGGCAGATACGCAGTATTTT.

The V and J genes are TRBV5-4 and TRBJ1-2, with TRBD1 matching 9 bases. In germline, CDR1 is SGHNT, CDR2 YYREEE (reference sequence). This CDR3 is 14 amino acids long. The V and J ends lost 4 bases and 4 bases, in that order; junction bases with no gene match: 5. The CDR3 loop is CASSRDRGAYGYTF. CDR3 nucleotides: TGTGCCAGCAGCCGCGACAGGGGGGCCTATGGCTACACCTTC. Full variable domain (missing parts from reference TRBV5-4 and TRBJ1-2): ETGVTQSPTHLIKTRGQQVTLRCSSQSGHNTVSWYQQALGQGPQFIFQYYREEENGRGNFPPRFSGLQFPNYSSELNVNALELDDSALYLCASSRDRGAYGYTFGSGTRLTVV.

The chain couples TRBV27 to TRBJ2-3; unclear D gene. Looked up from germline, CDR1 is MNHEY and CDR2 is SMNVEV (reference sequence). Between the trimmed V and J ends, which lost 7 bases and 2 bases, there was a span of 16 bases. The CDR3 consists of 15 residues. CDR3 DNA sequence: TGTGCCAGCACCCCGTCCGTGTTTTCCACAGATACGCAGTATTTT. Translation: CASTPSVFSTDTQYF.

V and J are TRBV10-1 and TRBJ2-3, with D possibly TRBD1 on 5 matching bases. The length of the CDR3 is 14 residues. V lost 10 bases and J lost 6, with 20 bases in between. CDR1 is WNHNN and CDR2 is SYGVQD in the germline V gene (reference sequence). CDR3 sequence (DNA): TGCGCCACCCCAGATGGGGCTCGTAGGGATACGCAGTATTTT. It translates to CATPDGARRDTQYF.

This chain connects TRBV2 to TRBJ1-4, with D perhaps matching TRBD1 (6 bases). Germline CDR1 SNHLY, CDR2 FYNNEI. V was pared by 6 bases and J by 8 bases, with 19 bases between. There are 15 residues in the CDR3. The CDR3 bases are TGTGCCAGCAGAAGGGAACAGGGAGGGTACGAAAAACTGTTTTTT. This encodes CASRREQGGYEKLFF.

The chain is built from TRBV27 and TRBJ2-1, with 9 bases matching TRBD1. Trimming cost V 2 bases and J 15 bases; bases outside gene matches: 8. Per germline, CDR1 MNHEY and CDR2 SMNVEV (reference sequence). The CDR3 covers 13 residues. The CDR3 region is CASSLPPGTGLFF. The CDR3 region has the DNA TGTGCCAGCAGTTTACCCCCCGGGACAGGGCTGTTCTTC.

This clone was recorded once. The rearrangement links TRBV4-1 to TRBJ1-5; 8 nucleotides agree with TRBD1. The CDR3 sequence is 16 residues long. Germline loops: CDR1 MGHRA, CDR2 YSYEKL. Unmatched junction bases numbered 8, after V lost 0 bases and J lost 7 bases. CDR3 sequence (DNA): TGCGCCAGCAGCCAAGATAGAGGACAGGGTAGGCAGCCCCAGCATTTT. Translating gives CASSQDRGQGRQPQHF.